These 13 T cell receptor beta chains were all obtained from the same sample, sequenced in a study of T cell responses to AZD1222 COVID-19 vaccine. Profiling relied on immunoSEQ multiplex PCR, and the TCRdb table lists in-frame clones only, not all of them. The data hold 110,000 or so clones, with about 91% observed a single time. Source: peripheral blood, taken 28 days after the second AZD1222 dose. The receptors were sampled from an adult who received the AZD1222 COVID-19 vaccine.

The rearrangement joins TRBV6-5 to TRBJ2-7; 7 nucleotides agree with TRBD1. The germline CDR1 and CDR2 sequences are MNHEY and SVGAGI. The CDR3 totals 14 residues. Trimming took 6 bases from V and 0 from J; bases not matched to a gene: 5. This CDR3 reads CASRPDRDSYEQYF. The CDR3 DNA follows: TGTGCCAGCAGGCCAGACAGGGACTCCTACGAGCAGTACTTC.

The chain has TRBV6-6 and TRBJ1-1, with 9 bases that match TRBD1. The CDR3 contains 14 residues. V gave up 2 bases and J gave up 3 bases; unmatched junction bases: 1. Germline loops: CDR1 MNHNY, CDR2 SVGAGI (reference sequence). The CDR3 here is CASSYGTGYTEAFF. The CDR3 region has the DNA TGTGCCAGCAGTTACGGGACAGGGTACACTGAAGCTTTCTTT.

CDR3 residues: CASRPTTHPEQYF. In DNA, the CDR3 is TGTGCCAGCAGGCCAACTACGCACCCGGAGCAGTACTTC. The gene calls are TRBV6-6 and TRBJ2-7; D is uncertain. Trimming took off 6 bases at V and 7 bases at J, with 16 bases between the two ends. This CDR3 spans 13 amino acids. CDR1 is MNHNY and CDR2 is SVGAGI in the germline V gene (reference sequence).

The chain employs TRBV4-3 and TRBJ2-1, with unresolved D. Germline-derived CDR1 and CDR2 are LGHNA and YSLEER. The CDR3 loop spans 15 amino acids. V lost 4 bases to trimming and J lost 3 bases, with 13 bases between them. As DNA, the CDR3 is TGCGCCAGCAGCCTAGAGGCCTCGCTCTACAATGAGCAGTTCTTC. Amino acids: CASSLEASLYNEQFF.

J is TRBJ1-3 and V is TRBV11-2; D not certain. The CDR3 has 15 amino acids. The germline V gene has CDR1 SGHAT and CDR2 FQNNGV. The V end lost 1 base, the J end lost 1 base, and 8 bases lay between the germline ends. CDR3 residues: CASSLAVVSGNTIYF. CDR3 in DNA: TGTGCCAGCAGCTTAGCGGTTGTATCTGGAAACACCATATATTTT. The full variable domain, with the rest looked up from reference TRBV11-2 and TRBJ1-3, is EAGVAQSPRYKIIEKRQSVAFWCNPISGHATLYWYQQILGQGPKLLIQFQNNGVVDDSQLPKDRFSAERLKGVDSTLKIQPAKLEDSAVYLCASSLAVVSGNTIYFGEGSWLTVV.

The chain couples TRBV19 to TRBJ2-7, with 12 bases matching TRBD2. Germline V CDR1 and CDR2: LNHDA, SQIVND (reference sequence). This CDR3 is 15 amino acids long. Unmatched junction bases numbered 10, after V lost 6 bases and J lost 7 bases. The CDR3 nucleotides read TGTGCCAGTAGCAACGGACTAGCGGGATGGGTGGAGCAGTACTTC. It yields the protein CASSNGLAGWVEQYF.

The gene calls are TRBV3-1 (or the pseudogene TRBV3-2) and TRBJ1-2, with unresolved D. Trimming took off 2 bases at V and 4 bases at J, with 8 bases between the two ends. The CDR3 contains 13 residues. Germline assignment: CDR1 LGHDT and CDR2 YNNKEL (reference sequence). This CDR3 is CASSQTERYGYTF. Written as DNA, the CDR3 is TGTGCCAGCAGCCAAACAGAGCGCTATGGCTACACCTTC.

V is TRBV7-2 and J is TRBJ1-2; no clear D gene. V shed 3 bases and J shed 9 bases, with 14 bases lying between them. The germline V gene encodes CDR1 SGHTA and CDR2 FQGNSA. CDR3 length: 13 residues. CDR3 region: CASSLLGGMSYTF. CDR3 nucleotide sequence: TGTGCCAGCAGCTTGTTGGGCGGGATGAGCTACACCTTC.

The V gene is TRBV28, the J gene TRBJ2-2, with D tentatively TRBD2 (6 bases). This CDR3 region has 14 residues. The germline V and J ends were trimmed by 2 bases and 7 bases, with 11 bases remaining between them. Germline CDR1 is MDHEN and CDR2 is SYDVKM. CDR3 residues: CASSLGGSSGELFF. The CDR3 DNA reads TGTGCCAGCAGTTTAGGGGGGTCGAGCGGGGAGCTGTTTTTT. Drawing the rest from reference TRBV28 and TRBJ2-2, the complete variable domain is DVKVTQSSRYLVKRTGEKVFLECVQDMDHENMFWYRQDPGLGLRLIYFSYDVKMKEKGDIPEGYSVSREKKERFSLILESASTNQTSMYLCASSLGGSSGELFFGEGSRLTVL.

This clone was found a few times. V gene TRBV3-1 (or the pseudogene TRBV3-2) combines with J gene TRBJ2-7; D call uncertain. The CDR3 runs 13 residues. Deletions cut 2 bases from V and 3 bases from J, with 8 bases between. Germline assignment: CDR1 LGHDT and CDR2 YNNKEL (reference sequence). The CDR3 DNA reads TGTGCCAGCAGCCAACCAGGCAGCTACGAGCAGTACTTC. It translates to CASSQPGSYEQYF.

The CDR3 region is CASRESTGVEQYF. In nucleotides, the CDR3 is TGTGCCAGCAGAGAGAGTACAGGGGTAGAGCAGTACTTC. The J gene is TRBJ2-7, the V gene TRBV6-5, with TRBD1 matching over 7 bases. Germline V lookup: CDR1 MNHEY, CDR2 SVGAGI. V lost 6 bases to trimming and J lost 7 bases; unmatched junction nucleotides: 9. The CDR3 length is 13 residues.

The chain carries TRBV30 and TRBJ2-3; TRBD2 might be the D (5 bases). V was cut by 4 bases and J by 2 bases, with 10 bases left in between. Germline CDR1 reads GTSNPN; CDR2 reads SVGIG (reference sequence). The CDR3 has 13 residues. The CDR3 nucleotides read TGTGCCTGGAAGGCCGGGGACACAGATACGCAGTATTTT. It codes for CAWKAGDTDTQYF.

The chain couples TRBV30 to TRBJ2-7; the D gene is possibly TRBD2 (5 bases). The V end lost 3 bases, the J end lost 0 bases, and 12 bases lay between the germline ends. The CDR3 consists of 14 residues. Looked up from germline, CDR1 is GTSNPN and CDR2 is SVGIG (reference sequence). CDR3 region: CAWSPGGSSYEQYF. The CDR3 DNA reads TGTGCCTGGAGCCCCGGTGGGAGCTCCTACGAGCAGTACTTC.